This T cell receptor beta chain was sequenced in a study of cytomegalovirus exposure and HLA in healthy donors. Background on the study: Genetic ancestry analysis placed about 84% of the 300 to 500 donors that were genotyped in the Caucasian-associated cluster. General observations from the study: Per a prior analysis, the majority of TCR beta V segments were productive roughly 87% or roughly 30% of the time.

This clone was seen a few times. Its specificity is unknown. CDR1 and CDR2 from the germline V gene are SGHDN and FVKESK. CDR3 length: 18 residues. V dropped 1 base and J dropped 2; count of bases not matched to a gene: 8. PCR primers comprised 60 Vbeta and 13 Jbeta primers. Produced via immunoSEQ multiplex PCR; TCRdb's table is partial and in-frame only. This sample has 150,000 or so clones, with roughly 80% found just once. The chain joins TRBV14 to TRBJ2-2; 9 bases are a match to TRBD2. The sample was PBMCs. The source of this sequence is a man under 40 in good health and CMV-seropositive. The CDR3 nucleotides are TGTGCCAGCAGCCAAGTTTTCTTGGGACTAGCTAACACCGGGGAGCTGTTTTTT. This gives the protein CASSQVFLGLANTGELFF.